This T cell receptor beta chain appears in the sequencing data of a study of blood T cell repertoires in COVID-19. Study context: The United States, Italy and Spain provided the acute and convalescent COVID-19 samples. Sample material is recorded as cDNA or gDNA derived from T cells, B-cell-depleted T cells, or PBMCs.

As processed by the authors: Cell counts per sample came from amplifying reference gene primers. Sequencing was performed with immunoSEQ multiplex PCR; in TCRdb, only in-frame clones are kept and a portion is missing. That table gives V, J and clone size, and the DNA gave D and trimming. Of about 300,000 clones in the sample, approximately 86% were seen once. V was clipped by 9 bases and J by 0 bases; unmatched bases: 10. CDR1 and CDR2 (germline): KGHDR, SFDVKD. CDR3 size: 15 residues. Specimen: peripheral blood. The chain recombines TRBV24-1 with TRBJ2-7, with TRBD2 matching 7 bases. The sequence was obtained from a man between 65 and 79 years old with acute or convalescent COVID-19. CDR3 bases: TGTGCCACCTCCCCGGGGGGTGCCCTCTCCTACGAGCAGTACTTC. It specifies CATSPGGALSYEQYF.